The rows below give T cell receptor beta chains drawn from one sample of a study of beta chain features in type 1 diabetes. Profiled with immunoSEQ multiplex PCR; TCRdb holds only in-frame clones, not every one. The sample carries fewer than 550,000 clones, approximately 10% recorded once. The source material was naive CD4+ T cells from blood. These receptors were obtained from a woman younger than 35 in good health. CDR3s include the opening cysteine and the closing phenylalanine or tryptophan. Each record gives: V gene, J gene, D gene, CDR3 length, clone size, CDR3 DNA, CDR3 protein. D genes are given only for firm matches. Not every row has a clone size; where given, it reads once, few, many or a size class.

TRBV30	TRBJ2-1	-	13	few	TGTGCCTGGAGTGGGGGAGTCCAGGGTTATCAGTTCTTC	CAWSGGVQGYQFF
TRBV7-9	TRBJ1-6	-	12	few	TGTGCCAGCAGCTACACAGGTTCACCCCTCCACTTT	CASSYTGSPLHF
TRBV4-2	TRBJ2-1	-	14	few	TGTGCCAGCAGCCGGGGCGGTAACCCCAATGAGCAGTTCTTC	CASSRGGNPNEQFF
TRBV5-1	TRBJ2-1	TRBD1	14	-	TGCGCCAGCGTCCTGGGACAGGGAAGGAGTGAGCAGTTCTTC	CASVLGQGRSEQFF
TRBV5-4	TRBJ1-4	-	14	-	TGTGCCAGCAGCTTAAGTTCGACGGCTGAAAAACTGTTTTTT	CASSLSSTAEKLFF
TRBV30	TRBJ1-4	-	14	-	TGTGCCTGGAGCGATGCAGGGGCGGGTGAAAAACTGTTTTTT	CAWSDAGAGEKLFF
TRBV7-9	TRBJ2-5	TRBD2	15	many	TGTGCCAGCAGCTTAGTTAGCGGGAGTGAGAGGACCCAGTACTTC	CASSLVSGSERTQYF
TRBV14	TRBJ2-5	-	13	few	TGTGCCAGCAGCCAAGCAGGGGCGGAGACCCAGTACTTC	CASSQAGAETQYF
TRBV11-2	TRBJ2-2	-	13	few	TGTGCCAGCAGCGCGGGCGCGGGCGGGGAGCTGTTTTTT	CASSAGAGGELFF
TRBV5-6	TRBJ2-1	-	13	few	TGTGCCAGCAGCTTGACTAGTTCCAATGAGCAGTTCTTC	CASSLTSSNEQFF
TRBV9	TRBJ2-1	-	14	-	TGTGCCAGCAGTTCTGGGGGGTTGAACAATGAGCAGTTCTTC	CASSSGGLNNEQFF
TRBV4-1	TRBJ1-1	TRBD1	13	few	TGCGCCAGCGTAGCACAGGGGGCACCTGAAGCTTTCTTT	CASVAQGAPEAFF
TRBV19	TRBJ2-1	-	15	few	TGTGCCAGTAGTTATCTCGCGGGGCCACAAGATGAGCAGTTCTTC	CASSYLAGPQDEQFF
TRBV2	TRBJ2-7	TRBD1	12	-	TGTGCCAGCTCCGACAGGGACCACGAGCAGTACTTC	CASSDRDHEQYF